Below are 27 T cell receptor beta chains sequenced from a single sample in a study of shared clonotypes between healthy human individuals. Clones were read by immunoSEQ multiplex PCR, and TCRdb kept only the in-frame ones, dropping some. The table records roughly 510,000 clones, about three quarters of them present only once. The sample consisted of PBMCs. Receptors were obtained from a woman aged 40 to 49 in good health. Some clones in this sample may be carry-over from other donors' samples.

The J gene is TRBJ2-2, the V gene TRBV19; 11 bases line up with TRBD2. Germline V CDR1 and CDR2: LNHDA, SQIVND (reference sequence). V lost 6 bases and J lost 2; bases outside the gene matches: 5. The CDR3 loop spans 16 amino acids. CDR3 coding DNA: TGTGCCAGTAGGTCAACTAGCGGGAGTAACACCGGGGAGCTGTTTTTT. It yields the protein CASRSTSGSNTGELFF.

A single count supports this clone. This chain joins TRBV7-9 and TRBJ2-7; TRBD1 matches at 10 bases. Looked up from germline, CDR1 is SEHNR and CDR2 is FQNEAQ (reference sequence). The CDR3 is 15 residues long. After removal of 3 bases from V and 7 bases from J, the junction contained 9 bases not matched to a gene. The CDR3 here is CASSFPWGQGREQYF. The CDR3 DNA sequence: TGTGCCAGCAGCTTCCCGTGGGGACAGGGGCGGGAGCAGTACTTC.

This rearrangement joins TRBV5-4 to TRBJ2-7, with D perhaps TRBD1 (5 bases). The CDR3 has 15 amino acids. Germline CDR1 reads SGHNT; CDR2 reads YYREEE (reference sequence). V was shortened by 0 bases and J by 3 bases, with 13 bases between the two germline ends. Written as DNA, the CDR3 is TGTGCCAGCAGCTTGGGTATTGGGGCAGACTACGAGCAGTACTTC. Amino acids: CASSLGIGADYEQYF.

This clone came up once. The sample contains more than one DNA sequence encoding this CDR3. The genes are TRBV5-1 and TRBJ2-7, with TRBD1 matching over 11 bases. Germline assignment: CDR1 SGHRS and CDR2 YFSETQ. V lost 7 bases to trimming and J lost 1 base; unmatched junction nucleotides: 4. The CDR3 has 14 amino acids. CDR3 region: CASSGTGGSYEQYF. Here the CDR3 DNA reads TGCGCCAGCTCCGGGACAGGGGGTTCCTACGAGCAGTACTTC.

The chain employs TRBV4-1 and TRBJ2-7, with 11 bases fitting TRBD2. This CDR3 has 14 residues. Germline lookup yields CDR1 MGHRA and CDR2 YSYEKL. The junction had 6 bases not matched to a gene; V was cut back by 5 bases and J by 6 bases. In DNA, the CDR3 is TGCGCCAGCAGCGATAGCGGGAGGGCCGGCGAGCAGTACTTC. Translated, it gives CASSDSGRAGEQYF.

V gene TRBV7-2 combines with J gene TRBJ2-5; possibly TRBD2 for D (5 bases). CDR1 and CDR2 (germline): SGHTA, FQGNSA. Between the trimmed V and J ends, which lost 7 bases and 2 bases, there was a span of 14 bases. The CDR3 consists of 14 residues. The CDR3 loop reads CASNDYLIQETQYF. Written as DNA, the CDR3 is TGTGCCAGCAACGACTACCTAATACAAGAGACCCAGTACTTC. Using reference TRBV7-2 and TRBJ2-5 for the parts outside the CDR3, the full variable domain is GAGVSQSPSNKVTEKGKDVELRCDPISGHTALYWYRQSLGQGLEFLIYFQGNSAPDKSGLPSDRFSAERTGGSVSTLTIQRTQQEDSAVYLCASNDYLIQETQYFGPGTRLLVL.

This clone was observed a single time. V usage is TRBV7-6 and J usage is TRBJ2-1, with D possibly matching TRBD1 (6 bases). Germline V CDR1 and CDR2: SGHVS, FNYEAQ. The V and J ends lost 5 bases and 10 bases respectively, with 18 bases between them. This CDR3 comprises 14 residues. CDR3 sequence reads: CASSTRQAGGEQFF. CDR3 bases: TGTGCCAGCAGCACCAGACAGGCTGGGGGAGAGCAGTTCTTC.

The chain carries TRBV4-2 and TRBJ2-1, with D unresolved. There are 15 residues in the CDR3. Deletions cut 1 base from V and 7 bases from J, with 14 bases between. The germline V gene encodes CDR1 LGHNA and CDR2 YNFKEQ. DNA of the CDR3: TGTGCCAGCAGCCAAGTAGCTCCTGACCGTAATGAGCAGTTCTTC. Translated, it gives CASSQVAPDRNEQFF.

The rearrangement uses TRBV5-1 and TRBJ2-2; D possibly uses TRBD1 or TRBD2 (5 bases each). CDR1 and CDR2 from the germline V gene are SGHRS and YFSETQ. With 1 base removed from V and 0 bases from J, the gap between germline ends came to 10 bases. The CDR3 totals 16 residues. The CDR3 loop reads CASSLRGGSNTGELFF. CDR3 nucleotides: TGCGCCAGCAGCTTGAGGGGCGGGTCGAACACCGGGGAGCTGTTTTTT.

As for this clone: This sample includes further DNA sequences coding for the same CDR3. V usage is TRBV5-4 and J usage is TRBJ2-5; D is unresolved. Deletions cut 0 bases from V and 1 base from J, with 10 bases between. Germline CDR1 reads SGHNT; CDR2 reads YYREEE (reference sequence). CDR3 size: 15 residues. The CDR3 loop reads CASSLAGVAQETQYF. CDR3 DNA: TGTGCCAGCAGCTTGGCCGGTGTGGCCCAAGAGACCCAGTACTTC.

J is TRBJ1-2 and V is TRBV28; D might be TRBD1 (6 bases). Germline CDR1 is MDHEN and CDR2 is SYDVKM. This CDR3 comprises 14 residues. Trimming cost V 6 bases and J 1 base, with 12 bases left between them. CDR3 coding DNA: TGTGCCAGCAGGGGGGCGGGGCTTAACTATGGCTACACCTTC. Residues: CASRGAGLNYGYTF.

The chain joins TRBV30 to TRBJ2-7; no reliable D call. Germline assignment: CDR1 GTSNPN and CDR2 SVGIG (reference sequence). The germline V and J ends were trimmed by 7 bases and 0 bases, with 13 bases remaining between them. This CDR3 is built from 13 residues. DNA of the CDR3: TGTGCCTTAATTAACCGGGCCTCCTACGAGCAGTACTTC. Encoded protein: CALINRASYEQYF.

The chain carries TRBV2 and TRBJ1-1; D possibly corresponds to TRBD1 (6 bases). The germline V gene has CDR1 SNHLY and CDR2 FYNNEI. V was cut by 5 bases and J by 5 bases, with 15 bases left in between. The CDR3 spans 14 residues. CDR3 nucleotide sequence: TGTGCCAGCAGTTATACAGGGCTGCGGACTGAAGCTTTCTTT. Translating gives CASSYTGLRTEAFF.

The J gene is TRBJ2-5, the V gene TRBV18; 7 bases align to TRBD2. Germline lookup yields CDR1 KGHSH and CDR2 LQKENI. The CDR3 length is 15 residues. Germline trimming cut 0 bases from V and 5 bases from J; bases unmatched to any gene: 6. CDR3 DNA sequence: TGTGCCAGCTCACCACCTAGCGGGTGGGAGGAGACCCAGTACTTC. Encoded protein: CASSPPSGWEETQYF.

The table lists this clone with a few counts. The genes are TRBV4-3 and TRBJ2-6; TRBD1 agrees at 7 bases. The V gene's germline CDR1 is LGHNA and CDR2 YSLEER. Losses at the gene ends were 5 bases for V and 0 bases for J; bases not matched to a gene: 7. The CDR3 length is 17 residues. The CDR3 DNA reads TGCGCCAGCAGCGCCCGGGACAGCCACTCTGGGGCCAACGTCCTGACTTTC. This gives the protein CASSARDSHSGANVLTF.

The V gene is TRBV11-2, the J gene TRBJ2-3, with D perhaps TRBD2 (6 bases). The V gene's germline CDR1 is SGHAT and CDR2 FQNNGV. Trimming took off 3 bases at V and 4 bases at J, with 8 bases between the two ends. CDR3 size: 13 residues. In DNA form, the CDR3 reads TGTGCCAGCAGCTTGCCGGGAGCAGATACGCAGTATTTT. Its protein product is CASSLPGADTQYF.

The V gene is TRBV5-5, the J gene TRBJ2-3; 9 nucleotides align to TRBD2. CDR1 and CDR2 from the germline V gene are SGHKS and YYEKEE (reference sequence). V shed 6 bases and J 1 base; nucleotides not matched to a gene: 3. There are 14 residues in the CDR3. In nucleotides, the CDR3 is TGTGCCAGCAAGACTAGCGGTCGCACAGATACGCAGTATTTT. This encodes CASKTSGRTDTQYF.

This sequence joins TRBV2 and TRBJ2-5, with 10 bases aligning to TRBD1. Germline V lookup: CDR1 SNHLY, CDR2 FYNNEI. Germline trimming cut 6 bases from V and 5 bases from J; bases unmatched to any gene: 6. There are 14 residues in the CDR3. The chain's CDR3 is CASSETGGFETQYF. The CDR3, as DNA: TGTGCCAGCAGCGAGACAGGGGGCTTTGAGACCCAGTACTTC.

This clone was seen a single time. CDR3 DNA: TGTGCCTGGAGTGTACAATTTCCGCTTTACGAGCAGTACTTC. Its protein product is CAWSVQFPLYEQYF. The V and J genes are TRBV30 and TRBJ2-7; D is undetermined. Trimming stripped 0 bases from V and 4 bases from J, with 13 bases between. The V gene's germline CDR1 is GTSNPN and CDR2 SVGIG (reference sequence). The CDR3 length is 14 residues.

The V call is TRBV27, the J call TRBJ2-7; 7 bases are a match to TRBD1. This CDR3 is 13 amino acids long. V lost 9 bases, J lost 7 bases, and 12 bases stayed unmatched. The V gene's germline CDR1 is MNHEY and CDR2 SMNVEV (reference sequence). The CDR3 nucleotides read TGTGCCAGTAGGCCGGGACAGCCCGGAGAGCAGTACTTC. Translating it yields CASRPGQPGEQYF.

The chain links TRBV29-1 to TRBJ2-2; TRBD2 is a possible D gene (7 bases). This CDR3 contains 14 residues. V was cut by 3 bases and J by 3 bases, with 11 bases left in between. The V gene's germline CDR1 is SQVTM and CDR2 ANQGSEA. The CDR3 region has the DNA TGCAGCGTTGAGGGAGGGGGTGACACCGGGGAGCTGTTTTTT. Translating gives CSVEGGGDTGELFF.

V is TRBV27 and J is TRBJ2-1; 8 bases agree with TRBD2. This CDR3 spans 11 amino acids. V was clipped by 6 bases and J by 13 bases; unmatched bases: 5. Looked up from germline, CDR1 is MNHEY and CDR2 is SMNVEV (reference sequence). The CDR3 bases are TGTGCCAGCAGCACCGGGACTAGACAGTTCTTC. Encoded protein: CASSTGTRQFF.

This clone was counted once. The chain has TRBV7-2 and TRBJ2-5; D is unresolved. Trimming pared 5 bases from V and 1 base from J, leaving 14 bases between. The germline CDR1 and CDR2 sequences are SGHTA and FQGNSA. This CDR3 is 15 amino acids long. The chain's CDR3 is CASSHTWSGQETQYF. The CDR3 DNA follows: TGTGCCAGCAGCCATACCTGGTCCGGCCAAGAGACCCAGTACTTC.

Note on this clone: The sample contains more than one DNA sequence encoding this CDR3. The chain has TRBV28 and TRBJ2-3; D is possibly TRBD2 (6 bases). CDR3 length: 12 amino acids. V was trimmed by 8 bases and J by 0 bases, leaving 6 bases between them. Germline V gene data show CDR1 as MDHEN and CDR2 as SYDVKM. This CDR3 is CASGTSTDTQYF. The CDR3 DNA follows: TGTGCCAGCGGGACTAGCACAGATACGCAGTATTTT.

The rearrangement joins TRBV18 to TRBJ1-5; the D is unclear. The germline V and J ends were trimmed by 2 bases and 3 bases, with 8 bases remaining between them. CDR3 size: 14 residues. Germline V CDR1 and CDR2: KGHSH, LQKENI. CDR3 bases: TGTGCCAGCTCACCAGGGATCAACAATCAGCCCCAGCATTTT. It specifies CASSPGINNQPQHF.

The chain employs TRBV11-2 and TRBJ2-7; 8 nucleotides match TRBD1. V lost 2 bases and J lost 4; bases outside the gene matches: 4. Germline V gives CDR1 SGHAT, CDR2 FQNNGV. The CDR3 totals 14 residues. The chain's CDR3 is CASSLFQGAYEQYF. The CDR3 nucleotides read TGTGCCAGCAGCTTATTTCAGGGGGCTTACGAGCAGTACTTC.

The chain's CDR3 is CASIGWREPGGELFF. The CDR3 DNA reads as TGTGCCAGCATAGGTTGGCGGGAGCCTGGCGGGGAGCTGTTTTTT. This chain connects TRBV11-2 to TRBJ2-2, with TRBD2 identical over 7 bases. CDR3 length: 15 amino acids. V lost 7 bases to trimming and J lost 7 bases; unmatched junction nucleotides: 12. Germline CDR1 SGHAT, CDR2 FQNNGV.